These 20 T cell receptor beta chains came from one sample sequenced in a study of human T cells and chemical hapten exposure. Using its own MiXCR run on the RACE reads, TCRdb lists one record per CDR3 protein. Here the sample spans about 39,000 distinct CDR3 sequences, 9.5% to 15% being singletons. Specified time point: patch test 3, about 24 weeks after DPC sensitization. The sample's treatment: therapeutic diphenylcyclopropenone sensitization with weekly scalp DPC. Whole blood that had not been fractionated was the source of extracted total RNA. This material consisted of whole blood, taken in connection with sensitization to the hapten diphenylcyclopropenone (DPC). The receptors originated from a woman between 40 and 55 years old with alopecia areata. Some clones in this sample may be carry-over from other donors' samples.

The table lists this clonotype with a count of one. The rearrangement links TRBV28 to TRBJ2-3; TRBD1 matches at 10 bases. The CDR3 consists of 14 residues. The V segment lost 6 bases and the J segment 4 bases; nucleotides outside the gene matches: 4. Looked up from germline, CDR1 is MDHEN and CDR2 is SYDVKM. The CDR3 spells CASSRTGGADTQYF. The DNA of the CDR3 is TGTGCCAGCAGCCGGACAGGGGGGGCAGATACGCAGTATTTT.

The rearrangement joins TRBV7-2 to TRBJ1-5; no definite D call. Looked up from germline, CDR1 is SGHTA and CDR2 is FQGNSA. The CDR3 totals 12 residues. Trimming shortened V by 0 bases and J by 5 bases, and 2 bases separated the two germline ends. In nucleotides, the CDR3 is TGTGCCAGCAGCTTAGCGCATCAGCCCCAGCATTTT. Translation: CASSLAHQPQHF.

This clonotype was picked up a small number of times. The chain carries TRBV5-1 and TRBJ2-5; no reliable D call. Germline V gene data show CDR1 as SGHRS and CDR2 as YFSETQ. This CDR3 region has 13 residues. Trimming left V 0 bases short and J 0 bases short, with 3 bases between. The DNA for the CDR3 is TGCGCCAGCAGCTTGGACTACCAAGAGACCCAGTACTTC. Protein sequence: CASSLDYQETQYF.

This clonotype came up many times. J is TRBJ2-1 and V is TRBV6-2 or TRBV6-3, with 10 bases lining up with TRBD2. The germline gives CDR1 MNHEY, CDR2 SVGEGT. V lost 4 bases to trimming and J lost 2 bases; unmatched junction nucleotides: 8. There are 17 residues in the CDR3. This chain's CDR3 is CASSSQGLADAYNEQFF. Written as DNA, the CDR3 is TGTGCCAGCAGTTCCCAAGGACTAGCGGACGCCTACAATGAGCAGTTCTTC.

Remarks on this clonotype: Without the conserved terminal phenylalanine or tryptophan, this CDR3 likely stems from a read error. This chain joins TRBV18 and TRBJ2-3; 13 nucleotides match TRBD2. This CDR3 has 13 residues. In germline, CDR1 is KGHSH, CDR2 LQKENI. After removal of 8 bases from V and 6 bases from J, the junction contained 2 bases not matched to a gene. This chain's CDR3 is CASRTSGSDTQYY. CDR3 coding DNA: TGTGCCAGCCGGACTAGCGGGAGTGATACGCAGTATTAT.

In its sample, this clonotype was seen a few times. The chain is built from TRBV9 and TRBJ2-3; D not resolved. The CDR3 has 15 amino acids. The V end lost 6 bases, the J end lost 1 base, and 15 bases lay between the germline ends. Germline CDR1 is SGDLS and CDR2 is YYNGEE. This chain's CDR3 is CASTPRPWGTDTQYF. The CDR3 nucleotides read TGTGCCAGCACCCCCCGCCCCTGGGGCACAGATACGCAGTATTTT. Supplemented by reference TRBV9 and TRBJ2-3, the full variable domain reads DSGVTQTPKHLITATGQRVTLRCSPRSGDLSVYWYQQSLDQGLQFLIQYYNGEERAKGNILERFSAQQFPDLHSELNLSSLELGDSALYFCASTPRPWGTDTQYFGPGTRLTVL.

This clonotype turned up a few times. This chain joins TRBV6-5 and TRBJ1-2; TRBD1 might be the D (5 bases). The V end lost 2 bases, the J end lost 5 bases, and 15 bases lay between the germline ends. The length of the CDR3 is 15 residues. Germline V gene lookup returns CDR1 MNHEY and CDR2 SVGAGI. The chain's CDR3 is CASSYIQGGWYGYTF. CDR3 bases: TGTGCCAGCAGTTACATCCAGGGAGGGTGGTATGGCTACACCTTC.

This clonotype was recorded once. A read error is possible here, since a much larger clone lies one base away. The chain couples TRBV6-2 or TRBV6-3 to TRBJ1-6; D gene unclear. Trimming shortened V by 6 bases and J by 12 bases, and 18 bases separated the two germline ends. Germline assignment: CDR1 MNHEY and CDR2 SVGEGT. This CDR3 comprises 14 residues. The CDR3 sequence: CASSITEVGLPLHF. The DNA of the CDR3 is TGTGCCAGCAGCATAACAGAGGTCGGTTTACCCCTCCACTTT.

Only a few counts were recorded for this clonotype. The chain has TRBV3-1 and TRBJ2-5, with TRBD2 identical over 9 bases. Trimming removed 2 bases from V and 4 bases from J; junction bases left unmatched: 5. The CDR3 runs to 15 residues. CDR1 is LGHDT, CDR2 YNNKEL, per germline (reference sequence). The CDR3 spells CASSQPGLAVETQYF. The CDR3 nucleotides read TGTGCCAGCAGCCAACCGGGACTAGCCGTAGAGACCCAGTACTTC.

The sample holds many counts of this clonotype. The chain joins TRBV12-3 or TRBV12-4 to TRBJ1-4; no reliable D call. V was shortened by 6 bases and J by 0 bases, with 11 bases between the two germline ends. This CDR3 spans 15 amino acids. Here the CDR3 DNA reads TGTGCCAGCAGGGCTGGCTGGGCAACTAATGAAAAACTGTTTTTT. It encodes CASRAGWATNEKLFF.

This clonotype was seen at least ten times. The chain carries TRBV6-2 or TRBV6-3 and TRBJ1-6; D might be TRBD1 (5 bases). Per germline, CDR1 MNHEY and CDR2 SVGEGT. The germline V and J ends were trimmed by 5 bases and 11 bases, with 16 bases remaining between them. This CDR3 spans 14 amino acids. The CDR3 region is CASSSADGTTPLHF. The DNA of the CDR3 is TGTGCCAGCAGTAGCGCCGACGGGACGACACCCCTCCACTTT.

The sample holds many counts of this clonotype. The V gene is TRBV7-3, the J gene TRBJ2-5, with 11 bases lining up with TRBD2. With 3 bases clipped from V and 5 bases from J, the junction kept 5 bases outside the gene matches. The CDR3 totals 15 residues. The V gene's germline CDR1 is SGHTA and CDR2 FQGTGA. Written as DNA, the CDR3 is TGTGCCAGCAGCTTCCTAGCGGGAGGTATTGAGACCCAGTACTTC. This encodes CASSFLAGGIETQYF. Variable domain in full (rest from reference TRBV7-3 and TRBJ2-5): GAGVSQTPSNKVTEKGKYVELRCDPISGHTALYWYRQSLGQGPEFLIYFQGTGAADDSGLPNDRFFAVRPEGSVSTLKIQRTERGDSAVYLCASSFLAGGIETQYFGPGTRLLVL.

In its sample, this clonotype is medium-sized (0.01 to 0.1%). The chain has TRBV18 and TRBJ2-7, with TRBD1 identical over 7 bases. The CDR3 consists of 15 residues. V lost 0 bases to trimming and J lost 4 bases; unmatched junction nucleotides: 6. The germline V gene has CDR1 KGHSH and CDR2 LQKENI. The CDR3 DNA is TGTGCCAGCTCACCACCGGGCCAGGGGGATTACGAGCAGTACTTC. Translation gives CASSPPGQGDYEQYF.

This clonotype appeared a few times. The gene calls are TRBV5-1 and TRBJ2-7; 7 bases agree with TRBD1. The trim removed 0 bases at V and 6 bases at J, leaving 9 bases unmatched. CDR3 size: 15 residues. The germline V gene has CDR1 SGHRS and CDR2 YFSETQ. The CDR3: CASSLESQGVSEQYF. As DNA, the CDR3 is TGCGCCAGCAGCTTGGAGTCCCAGGGGGTAAGCGAGCAGTACTTC.

This chain links TRBV29-1 with TRBJ2-3; unclear D gene. V gave up 6 bases and J gave up 5 bases, with 9 bases separating them. The CDR3 has 11 residues. Germline CDR1 SQVTM, CDR2 ANQGSEA. CDR3 bases: TGCAGCGTCCGGCCGGGAGATACGCAGTATTTT. It specifies CSVRPGDTQYF.

This clonotype came up many times. The V and J genes are TRBV6-1 and TRBJ2-7; possibly TRBD1 for D (5 bases). Trimming left V 4 bases short and J 7 bases short, with 8 bases between. This CDR3 contains 11 residues. The germline V gene has CDR1 MNHNS and CDR2 SASEGT. The CDR3 DNA reads as TGTGCCAGCAGTGGGCGACAGGAGCAGTACTTC. This gives the protein CASSGRQEQYF.

This clonotype was counted a few times. The chain uses TRBV4-1 and TRBJ1-2; D gene uncertain. CDR1 and CDR2 (germline): MGHRA, YSYEKL. The CDR3 runs to 15 residues. Trimming cost V 0 bases and J 3 bases, with 11 bases left between them. CDR3 DNA: TGCGCCAGCAGCCAAGATCCCCGAACCCACTATGGCTACACCTTC. As protein: CASSQDPRTHYGYTF.

This clonotype occurred many times. The chain recombines TRBV4-3 with TRBJ2-3, with D perhaps being TRBD1 or TRBD2 (6 bases each). V was shortened by 1 base and J by 2 bases, with 13 bases between the two germline ends. Germline V CDR1 and CDR2: LGHNA, YSLEER. The CDR3 has 16 residues. The CDR3 reads CASSQVTGANTDTQYF. CDR3 nucleotide sequence: TGCGCCAGCAGCCAAGTGACGGGGGCAAACACAGATACGCAGTATTTT.

This clonotype showed up just a few times. The chain employs TRBV30 and TRBJ1-5, with a possible D match to TRBD1 (5 bases). V lost 0 bases and J lost 5, with 8 bases in between. CDR1 and CDR2 (germline): GTSNPN, SVGIG (reference sequence). The CDR3 covers 13 residues. The chain's CDR3 is CAWSVRGDQPQHF. CDR3 DNA sequence: TGTGCCTGGAGTGTACGGGGGGATCAGCCCCAGCATTTT.

This clonotype was counted a few times. This CDR3 is CAIRAGTDLTYEQYF. In nucleotides, the CDR3 is TGTGCCATCCGCGCCGGGACAGACCTCACCTACGAGCAGTACTTC. The chain uses TRBV10-3 and TRBJ2-7; 7 bases are shared with TRBD1. Germline-derived CDR1 and CDR2 are ENHRY and SYGVKD. V dropped 8 bases and J dropped 2; count of bases not matched to a gene: 12. This CDR3 has 15 amino acids.